This T cell receptor (beta chain) came from a study of blood T cell repertoires in COVID-19 (dated by TCRdb to between 2020 and 2021). About the study as a whole: Collaborator samples came from the United States, Italy and Spain and covered acute and convalescent phases of COVID-19. HLA class I and class II types, where available, came from metadata supplied by the sample provider rather than from assay-based typing. The samples were drawn from two sources: the first 160 participants of the ongoing ImmuneRACE study, and fewer than 1,500 subjects contributed by 6 global collaborators. Subjects who had been exposed to COVID-19, were actively infected with it, or had recovered from it provided the deeply sampled blood TCRbeta repertoires that made up the dataset. The prospective study material was composed of cDNA or gDNA derived from T cells, B-cell-depleted T cells, or PBMCs. The repertoires were released in a freely available public database meant as a resource for research on the immune response to SARS-CoV-2. Nearly every sample came with metadata listing a de-identified subject ID, COVID-19 status, age in years and sex. Overall study outcomes, separate from this receptor: Clinical and demographic metadata were provided uncurated, with the amount varying by source and participant.

The immunoSEQ Assay, a bias-controlled multiplex PCR, was used to amplify TCRbeta CDR3 regions from genomic DNA. In the original analysis: The number of nucleated cells in each sample was estimated from the amplification of reference gene primers within the assay. To quantify the absolute abundance of each unique TCRbeta CDR3 rearrangement, sequence reads were collapsed and filtered. For each sample, productive Simpson clonality was calculated as the square root of Simpson's diversity index across productive rearrangements. TCRdb re-hosts the immuneACCESS table, in-frame sequences only. Its copies lack some clones; in the studies checked, an unresolved V gene accounts for under half of them, and the cause for the rest is not known. V and J calls and clone size are given by that table; D and trimming were obtained from the DNA. The sample profile shows some 400,000 clones; 80% to 90% of them were found once. Of the sample, approximately 1.3% is held by the ten largest clones.

Of note for this clone: Its antigen remains undetermined. The record has no base qualities; no much larger clone is one base away.

Trimming leaves V shorter by 5 bases and J shorter by 6 bases, with the junction holding 10 bases beyond the gene matches. The germline V gene gives CDR1 as SGHTA and CDR2 as FQGTGA. The CDR3, cysteine through phenylalanine, is 16 amino acids long. Of the read, only the CDR3 DNA is kept; its 48 bases are in frame from base 1. In the prospective study, participants were roughly 18 to 95 years old, resided in fewer than 25 geographic areas of the United States, and were enrolled through a virtual design. In the prospective study, cohorts were assigned on the basis of participant-reported clinical history obtained from a screening survey and a study questionnaire. For ImmuneRACE Cohort 3, a participant was defined as recovered based on two consecutive negative NP/OP PCR tests, clearance by a healthcare professional, or resolution of symptoms. Each participant in the prospective study had whole blood, serum and a nasopharyngeal or oropharyngeal swab collected by mobile phlebotomists. Over a roughly 2-month period, participants in the prospective study had the option of providing additional blood draws and questionnaires. Blood samples from the prospective study were shipped frozen or at room temperature prior to DNA extraction.

The sample consisted of PBMCs or T cells enriched from blood (not recorded which). The sequence was obtained from a man aged 30-40 years who had recovered from COVID-19. This chain is built from TRBV7-3 and TRBJ2-2, and TRBD1 matches 9 of the central bases. The DNA reads TGTGCCAGCAGCCCTCCCGGGACAGGGAATCCCGGGGAGCTGTTTTTT. It codes for CASSPPGTGNPGELFF. This CDR3, with the reference TRBV7-3 and TRBJ2-2 proteins standing in past its ends, gives the full variable domain GAGVSQTPSNKVTEKGKYVELRCDPISGHTALYWYRQSLGQGPEFLIYFQGTGAADDSGLPNDRFFAVRPEGSVSTLKIQRTERGDSAVYLCASSPPGTGNPGELFFGEGSRLTVL.